The following is a T cell receptor beta chain sequence with its context. This sample is drawn from a study of T cells in localized non-small cell lung cancer. Sequencing used immunoSEQ multiplex PCR; TCRdb keeps in-frame clones, though not all of them. The data show tens of thousands of clones, 80% to 90% seen once. This CDR3 spans 18 amino acids. Germline V CDR1 and CDR2: SGHTA, FQGNSA. V gave up 5 bases and J gave up 3 bases; unmatched junction bases: 16. The V call is TRBV7-2, the J call TRBJ2-1, with 7 bases that match TRBD2. This sample comprised peripheral blood, obtained before any cancer treatment. The source is a woman aged 35 to 75 with stage I lung adenocarcinoma. The CDR3 DNA follows: TGTGCCAGCAGCATACTACCGGGACTGAGGACTAGCTACAATGAGCAGTTCTTC. Its protein product is CASSILPGLRTSYNEQFF.